This T cell receptor beta chain was sequenced in a study of CD8+ T cells in alopecia areata. As for the study in general: Treated patients were dosed with oral tofacitinib, taking 5 to 10 mg twice daily.

The germline CDR1 and CDR2 sequences are GTSNPN and SVGIG (reference sequence). This CDR3 has 14 amino acids. V was cut by 5 bases and J by 0 bases, with 12 bases left in between. A word on this clone: Antigen: not known.

Study results and caveats: Scalp samples also yield sequences from resident alphabeta T cells of normal skin. The study found higher clonality in lesional than normal scalp, especially in alopecia totalis/universalis.

RNA extraction was followed by reverse transcription into cDNA, which acted as the sequencing template. The assay was immunoSEQ multiplex PCR, and TCRdb's table has in-frame clones only and misses some. The sample consists of roughly 130,000 clones, about 57% of them appearing once. From alopecia areata patients, lesional scalp punch biopsies and peripheral blood were collected. The sequence derives from a human donor with alopecia areata. V and J are TRBV30 and TRBJ2-3; D unclear. The material was CD4+ T cells sorted from blood, obtained at week 0. Here the CDR3 reads CAWGAGPSTDTQYF. The CDR3 nucleotides are TGTGCCTGGGGCGCCGGCCCGAGCACAGATACGCAGTATTTT.